These 27 T cell receptor beta chains originate from one sample sequenced in a study of shared clonotypes between healthy human individuals. The protocol was immunoSEQ multiplex PCR, while the TCRdb copy is restricted to in-frame clones and leaves out a portion. The sample holds about 1.4 million clones; roughly 96% are singletons and the top ten take approximately 1%. The specimen sequenced was naive CD4+ T cells sorted from blood. Subset noted: CD45RA+ positively selected. The receptors were gathered from a young man in good health.

The V call is TRBV7-9, the J call TRBJ2-1; D remains ambiguous. CDR1 and CDR2 from the germline V gene are SEHNR and FQNEAQ (reference sequence). CDR3 length equals 11 residues. Deletions cut 7 bases from V and 7 bases from J, with 8 bases between. CDR3 residues: CASTFPNEQFF. The CDR3 coding sequence is TGTGCCAGCACCTTCCCGAATGAGCAGTTCTTC.

This chain connects TRBV18 to TRBJ1-2, with TRBD1 as a possible D gene (5 bases). There are 16 residues in the CDR3. Looked up from germline, CDR1 is KGHSH and CDR2 is LQKENI. V lost 4 bases and J lost 4, with 19 bases in between. The CDR3 region is CASSRTGTTPPYGYTF. CDR3 DNA: TGTGCCAGCTCACGTACCGGGACTACCCCGCCCTATGGCTACACCTTC.

CDR3 sequence reads: CASSLAGYAGELFF. CDR3 in DNA: TGCGCCAGCAGCTTGGCAGGGTACGCCGGGGAGCTGTTTTTT. The chain employs TRBV5-1 and TRBJ2-2, with D possibly TRBD1 on 5 matching bases. Germline V lookup: CDR1 SGHRS, CDR2 YFSETQ. CDR3 size: 14 residues. V lost 0 bases to trimming and J lost 6 bases, with 9 bases between them.

The chain has TRBV9 and TRBJ1-1; the match to TRBD1 covers 9 bases. From germline, CDR1 is SGDLS and CDR2 YYNGEE. This CDR3 has 15 amino acids. Trimming at V came to 0 bases and at J to 6 bases, leaving 6 bases not matched to a gene. The CDR3 DNA sequence: TGTGCCAGCAGCGTAGGTTGGGACAGGGTGGCTGAAGCTTTCTTT. Its protein is CASSVGWDRVAEAFF.

CDR3 sequence reads: CASRDAGGTIYF. For the CDR3, the DNA is TGTGCCAGCAGGGATGCGGGGGGCACCATATATTTT. The V gene is TRBV6-5, the J gene TRBJ1-3, with TRBD1 as a possible D gene (5 bases). CDR3 length equals 12 residues. Looked up from germline, CDR1 is MNHEY and CDR2 is SVGAGI. V lost 6 bases and J lost 9, with 12 bases in between.

A note on this clone: The same CDR3 also results from other DNA sequences found in this sample. The genes are TRBV20-1 and TRBJ1-2; D not resolved. Trimming pared 3 bases from V and 5 bases from J, leaving 1 base between. The CDR3 is made up of 9 amino acids. CDR1 DFQATT and CDR2 SNEGSKA come from the germline V gene (reference sequence). The CDR3 DNA reads as TGCAGTGCTAGTTATGGCTACACCTTC. This sequence encodes CSASYGYTF.

The chain joins TRBV13 to TRBJ2-7; 7 nucleotides match TRBD1. V lost 4 bases to trimming and J lost 3 bases; unmatched junction nucleotides: 9. Germline V gene sequence: CDR1 PRHDT, CDR2 FYEKMQ (reference sequence). The CDR3 has 15 amino acids. In DNA form, the CDR3 reads TGTGCCAGCAGCTCAACCCCGGGACAGAGCTACGAGCAGTACTTC. It translates to CASSSTPGQSYEQYF.

The chain links TRBV7-6 to TRBJ2-5, with D hard to call. The germline CDR1 and CDR2 sequences are SGHVS and FNYEAQ. This CDR3 is 15 amino acids long. With 0 bases removed from V and 1 base from J, the gap between germline ends came to 9 bases. The CDR3 DNA sequence: TGTGCCAGCAGCTTAGCGGGTGGCAGCCAAGAGACCCAGTACTTC. Residues: CASSLAGGSQETQYF.

The CDR3 loop reads CASSFPGQIQETQYF. The CDR3 DNA reads TGCGCCAGCAGCTTCCCGGGACAGATACAAGAGACCCAGTACTTC. The V and J genes are TRBV5-1 and TRBJ2-5; 7 bases map to TRBD1. Germline assignment: CDR1 SGHRS and CDR2 YFSETQ. V gave up 2 bases and J gave up 2 bases; unmatched junction bases: 6. The length of the CDR3 is 15 residues. The variable domain in full, with the rest retrieved from reference TRBV5-1 and TRBJ2-5, is KAGVTQTPRYLIKTRGQQVTLSCSPISGHRSVSWYQQTPGQGLQFLFEYFSETQRNKGNFPGRFSGRQFSNSRSEMNVSTLELGDSALYLCASSFPGQIQETQYFGPGTRLLVL.

The chain employs TRBV7-8 and TRBJ2-1, with D hard to call. Per germline, CDR1 SGHVS and CDR2 FQNEAQ. This CDR3 region has 11 residues. The V end was cut by 7 bases, the J end by 9 bases, with 10 bases between. The CDR3 is CASNQATEQFF. The CDR3 nucleotides are TGTGCCAGCAATCAAGCAACTGAGCAGTTCTTC.

The rearrangement links TRBV4-1 to TRBJ1-5; D perhaps matches TRBD1 (5 bases). The CDR3 has 16 amino acids. The germline gives CDR1 MGHRA, CDR2 YSYEKL. V lost 5 bases to trimming and J lost 2 bases, with 16 bases between them. The chain's CDR3 is CASSGTQGFGNQPQHF. As DNA, the CDR3 is TGCGCCAGCAGCGGGACGCAGGGTTTTGGCAATCAGCCCCAGCATTTT.

The rearrangement uses TRBV11-2 and TRBJ2-5; 9 nucleotides line up with TRBD2. The CDR3 runs to 15 residues. The V and J ends lost 1 base and 4 bases, in that order; junction bases with no gene match: 4. Germline assignment: CDR1 SGHAT and CDR2 FQNNGV. CDR3 DNA sequence: TGTGCCAGCAGCTTAGTGGGACTAGCAACAGAGACCCAGTACTTC. Translating it yields CASSLVGLATETQYF. Looking up the rest from reference TRBV11-2 and TRBJ2-5 gives the full variable domain: EAGVAQSPRYKIIEKRQSVAFWCNPISGHATLYWYQQILGQGPKLLIQFQNNGVVDDSQLPKDRFSAERLKGVDSTLKIQPAKLEDSAVYLCASSLVGLATETQYFGPGTRLLVL.

The chain uses TRBV27 and TRBJ2-2; 9 nucleotides agree with TRBD2. Germline V CDR1 and CDR2: MNHEY, SMNVEV (reference sequence). The CDR3 loop spans 16 amino acids. Trimming cost V 2 bases and J 4 bases; bases outside gene matches: 5. This CDR3 reads CASSLIAGVSTGELFF. DNA for the CDR3: TGTGCCAGCAGTTTAATAGCGGGAGTATCCACCGGGGAGCTGTTTTTT.

The CDR3 reads CAISGRGPPGEKLFF. In DNA form, the CDR3 reads TGTGCCATCAGTGGAAGGGGACCCCCTGGGGAAAAACTGTTTTTT. J is TRBJ1-4 and V is TRBV10-3; D is possibly TRBD1 (5 bases). This CDR3 is built from 15 residues. Trimming shortened V by 4 bases and J by 8 bases, and 17 bases separated the two germline ends. The V gene's germline CDR1 is ENHRY and CDR2 SYGVKD.

The gene calls are TRBV5-1 and TRBJ2-3, with D maybe TRBD2 (5 bases). CDR1 SGHRS and CDR2 YFSETQ come from the germline V gene. The CDR3 is 14 residues long. Between the trimmed V and J ends, which lost 1 base and 2 bases, there was a span of 8 bases. In DNA form, the CDR3 reads TGCGCCAGCAGCTTGCCGACTACCACAGATACGCAGTATTTT. Translated, it gives CASSLPTTTDTQYF.

Regarding this clone: The sample contains more than one DNA sequence encoding this CDR3. V usage is TRBV5-4 and J usage is TRBJ2-3, with 9 bases lining up with TRBD2. With V trimmed by 4 bases and J by 2 bases, 5 bases remained unmatched. Looked up from germline, CDR1 is SGHNT and CDR2 is YYREEE (reference sequence). The CDR3 totals 15 residues. This CDR3 reads CASSPGLADTDTQYF. CDR3 in DNA: TGTGCCAGCAGCCCGGGACTAGCTGACACAGATACGCAGTATTTT.

The chain uses TRBV5-1 and TRBJ2-1; 11 nucleotides match TRBD2. The V and J ends lost 4 bases and 4 bases, in that order; junction bases with no gene match: 7. Germline values: CDR1 SGHRS, CDR2 YFSETQ. This CDR3 has 16 residues. CDR3 DNA sequence: TGCGCCAGCAGCCGTATAGCGGGAGGGATGTACAATGAGCAGTTCTTC. Amino acids: CASSRIAGGMYNEQFF.

The chain employs TRBV6-1 and TRBJ2-1; maybe TRBD2 (5 bases). V was trimmed by 2 bases and J by 0 bases, leaving 8 bases between them. CDR3 length equals 15 residues. Germline-derived CDR1 and CDR2 are MNHNS and SASEGT. CDR3 DNA sequence: TGTGCCAGCAGTGAACGGGAACACTCCTACAATGAGCAGTTCTTC. This encodes CASSEREHSYNEQFF.

CDR3 in amino acids: CASSVGDRGGREKLFF. The CDR3, as DNA: TGTGCCAGCAGCGTCGGTGACAGGGGCGGTCGTGAAAAACTGTTTTTT. The chain combines TRBV9 with TRBJ1-4, with 8 bases lining up with TRBD1. V shed 2 bases and J 7 bases; nucleotides not matched to a gene: 10. The CDR3 extends over 16 amino acids. Germline CDR1 SGDLS, CDR2 YYNGEE.

The chain combines TRBV25-1 with TRBJ1-5; TRBD1 matches at 7 bases. Germline V gives CDR1 MGHDK, CDR2 SYGVNS. V lost 6 bases and J lost 6; bases outside the gene matches: 8. The CDR3 has 14 amino acids. CDR3 nucleotides: TGTGCCAGCAGCCCGACAGGGATAATTCAGCCCCAGCATTTT. It specifies CASSPTGIIQPQHF.

V usage is TRBV6-1 and J usage is TRBJ2-7, with 8 nucleotides matching TRBD1. After removal of 3 bases from V and 0 bases from J, the junction contained 4 bases not matched to a gene. This CDR3 region has 15 residues. Germline CDR1 is MNHNS and CDR2 is SASEGT. Here the CDR3 reads CASSDRQGASYEQYF. In DNA form, the CDR3 reads TGTGCCAGCAGTGACCGTCAGGGGGCCTCCTACGAGCAGTACTTC.

The chain joins TRBV7-8 to TRBJ2-5; maybe TRBD2 (5 bases). Per germline, CDR1 SGHVS and CDR2 FQNEAQ. The CDR3 is 15 amino acids. Trimming left V 3 bases short and J 5 bases short, with 16 bases between. CDR3 nucleotides: TGTGCCAGCAGCTTGAACGGGGTCCGCCGCGAGACCCAGTACTTC. It specifies CASSLNGVRRETQYF. Full variable domain (rest looked up from reference TRBV7-8 and TRBJ2-5): GAGVSQSPRYKVAKRGQDVALRCDPISGHVSLFWYQQALGQGPEFLTYFQNEAQLDKSGLPSDRFFAERPEGSVSTLKIQRTQQEDSAVYLCASSLNGVRRETQYFGPGTRLLVL.

This clone has just one count. This chain joins TRBV5-1 and TRBJ1-1, with D hard to call. This CDR3 contains 15 residues. CDR1 SGHRS and CDR2 YFSETQ come from the germline V gene. V was trimmed by 1 base and J by 3 bases, leaving 13 bases between them. The CDR3 bases are TGCGCCAGCAGCTTGATTCGGCCCGGGGACACTGAAGCTTTCTTT. It translates to CASSLIRPGDTEAFF.

The chain couples TRBV27 to TRBJ2-1; the match to TRBD1 covers 9 bases. The CDR3 sequence is 17 residues long. Trimming cost V 3 bases and J 1 base; bases outside gene matches: 7. Germline assignment: CDR1 MNHEY and CDR2 SMNVEV (reference sequence). CDR3 residues: CASSLRDRGGSYNEQFF. CDR3 coding DNA: TGTGCCAGCAGTTTGAGAGACAGGGGGGGTTCCTACAATGAGCAGTTCTTC.

The chain carries TRBV9 and TRBJ2-2, with D possibly being TRBD2 (6 bases). This CDR3 contains 17 residues. The V end was cut by 0 bases, the J end by 5 bases, with 17 bases between. CDR1 and CDR2 from the germline V gene are SGDLS and YYNGEE. The CDR3 DNA is TGTGCCAGCAGCGTAGAAATGGTAGCGGTTCAGACCGGGGAGCTGTTTTTT. Its translation: CASSVEMVAVQTGELFF. Full variable domain (outside the CDR3, taken from reference TRBV9 and TRBJ2-2): DSGVTQTPKHLITATGQRVTLRCSPRSGDLSVYWYQQSLDQGLQFLIQYYNGEERAKGNILERFSAQQFPDLHSELNLSSLELGDSALYFCASSVEMVAVQTGELFFGEGSRLTVL.

The chain combines TRBV29-1 with TRBJ2-3; 11 bases map to TRBD1. The CDR3 has 13 residues. Per the germline V gene, CDR1 is SQVTM and CDR2 is ANQGSEA. V was pared by 6 bases and J by 4 bases, with 3 bases of the junction left unmatched. CDR3 region: CSVRTGGADTQYF. CDR3 sequence (DNA): TGCAGCGTCCGGACAGGGGGCGCAGATACGCAGTATTTT.

This clone appeared once. This rearrangement joins TRBV5-4 to TRBJ1-1; D is unclear. CDR1 is SGHNT, CDR2 YYREEE, per germline (reference sequence). Trimming shortened V by 2 bases and J by 1 base, and 9 bases separated the two germline ends. CDR3 length: 14 amino acids. The CDR3 DNA is TGTGCCAGCAGCTTTCGGGCGGGGAACACTGAAGCTTTCTTT. Its protein is CASSFRAGNTEAFF.